Each of the 28 T cell receptor beta chains below was sequenced from the same sample in a study of spatial heterogeneity in lung cancer. TCRdb reanalysed the 5' RACE reads using MiXCR and keeps one entry per CDR3 protein. The table shows over 10,000 distinct CDR3 sequences, with about 18% occurring only once. Time point meaning: sample taken at primary tumor resection. Tumor, nontumor lung or frozen PBMC supplied whole RNA, sequenced without sorting. Sequences were derived from PBMCs, sampled at surgery. These receptors were obtained from a male donor with early-stage non-small cell lung cancer.

This clonotype was recorded a few times. The rearrangement links TRBV5-1 to TRBJ2-2; D is undetermined. The CDR3 is made up of 12 amino acids. Germline V gives CDR1 SGHRS, CDR2 YFSETQ. Trimming removed 1 base from V and 4 bases from J, with 2 bases in between. The CDR3: CASSLSTGELFF. For the CDR3, the DNA is TGCGCCAGCAGCTTGAGCACCGGGGAGCTGTTTTTT.

This chain joins TRBV7-6 and TRBJ2-2; 8 nucleotides agree with TRBD1. CDR1 is SGHVS and CDR2 is FNYEAQ in the germline V gene. The CDR3 is 16 amino acids. Trimming cost V 5 bases and J 4 bases; bases outside gene matches: 9. The CDR3 DNA reads TGTGCCAGCAGCCCCCGACAGGGGATGGCCACCGGGGAGCTGTTTTTT. It yields the protein CASSPRQGMATGELFF.

In this sample, this clonotype turned up a few times. The chain links TRBV20-1 to TRBJ2-7, with 7 bases fitting TRBD1. Trimming removed 1 base from V and 2 bases from J; junction bases left unmatched: 11. The germline V gene has CDR1 DFQATT and CDR2 SNEGSKA (reference sequence). This CDR3 region has 16 residues. As DNA, the CDR3 is TGCAGTGCTAGAGTTATTCTCCCGGGACAGCCCTACGAGCAGTACTTC. Translated: CSARVILPGQPYEQYF.

The gene calls are TRBV14 and TRBJ1-4; 7 bases line up with TRBD1. The CDR3 length is 15 residues. CDR1 and CDR2 from the germline V gene are SGHDN and FVKESK. V dropped 5 bases and J dropped 6; count of bases not matched to a gene: 9. CDR3 bases: TGTGCCAGCAGCGAAAGAAGGGACAGTGATGAAAAACTGTTTTTT. This translates into CASSERRDSDEKLFF.

With respect to this clonotype: Its ends do not fully match the called genes, so a read error is possible. The V gene is TRBV4-1, the J gene TRBJ1-5; D gene uncertain. The CDR3 loop spans 15 amino acids. Germline CDR1 and CDR2: MGHRA and YSYEKL. Here the CDR3 DNA reads TGCACCAGCAGCCAACTTGACAACAGCAATCAGCCCCAGCATTTT. This encodes CTSSQLDNSNQPQHF.

This clonotype was seen ten or more times. The gene calls are TRBV6-6 and TRBJ2-2; D gene unclear. This CDR3 has 11 residues. CDR1 MNHNY and CDR2 SVGAGI come from the germline V gene (reference sequence). The ends were cut back, 7 bases at V and 3 bases at J, with 3 bases in the middle. The DNA for the CDR3 is TGTGCCAGCACATACACCGGGGAGCTGTTTTTT. This gives the protein CASTYTGELFF.

Concerning this clonotype: A much larger clone is a single base away; this may be a read error. This chain connects TRBV23-1 to TRBJ2-2, with D uncertain. TRBV23-1 is designated an ORF whose function remains uncertain. This CDR3 spans 13 amino acids. V lost 3 bases to trimming and J lost 7 bases, with 9 bases between them. CDR3 residues: CASSHMHGGELFF. CDR3 nucleotides: TGCGCCAGCAGTCACATGCACGGCGGGGAGCTGTTTTTT.

This clonotype was observed a few times. The V and J genes are TRBV20-1 and TRBJ2-7; 9 nucleotides align to TRBD1. This CDR3 comprises 15 residues. CDR1 and CDR2 from the germline V gene are DFQATT and SNEGSKA (reference sequence). Unmatched junction bases numbered 4, after V lost 0 bases and J lost 1 base. CDR3 nucleotide sequence: TGCAGTGCTAGAGAGAGACAGGGGGGGTCCTACGAGCAGTACTTC. Encoded protein: CSARERQGGSYEQYF.

The chain recombines TRBV29-1 with TRBJ1-2; 7 nucleotides align to TRBD1. V trimming: 6 bases; J trimming: 0 bases; junction bases outside the gene matches: 10. Germline V gives CDR1 SQVTM, CDR2 ANQGSEA. The CDR3 contains 15 residues. The CDR3 DNA is TGCAGCGTCTCTGGACAGGCGAGCTCTAACTATGGCTACACCTTC. It specifies CSVSGQASSNYGYTF.

This clonotype was recorded a few times. The V gene is TRBV11-2, the J gene TRBJ1-1, with a possible D match to TRBD1 (5 bases). CDR1 is SGHAT and CDR2 is FQNNGV in the germline V gene. Trimming removed 3 bases from V and 2 bases from J, with 16 bases in between. This CDR3 spans 16 amino acids. The CDR3: CASSLGPKGPNTEAFF. CDR3 nucleotide sequence: TGTGCCAGCAGCTTGGGACCCAAAGGGCCTAACACTGAAGCTTTCTTT.

This clonotype is labeled medium-sized. The chain has TRBV7-9 and TRBJ2-3; D is perhaps TRBD2 (5 bases). Germline loops: CDR1 SEHNR, CDR2 FQNEAQ (reference sequence). This CDR3 has 15 amino acids. V dropped 1 base and J dropped 7 bases, with 15 bases sitting between them. The CDR3 DNA is TGTGCCAGCAGCTTAGTGTCGGGGAACCTCAATACGCAGTATTTT. Its translation: CASSLVSGNLNTQYF.

This clonotype was seen only a few times. The CDR3 sequence: CAWSESVGQPQHF. The CDR3 DNA reads as TGTGCCTGGAGTGAGAGCGTCGGTCAGCCCCAGCATTTT. The chain recombines TRBV30 with TRBJ1-5, with D unclear. Trimming shortened V by 1 base and J by 6 bases, and 10 bases separated the two germline ends. Per the germline V gene, CDR1 is GTSNPN and CDR2 is SVGIG (reference sequence). The CDR3 runs 13 residues.

This clonotype was detected many times. The chain is built from TRBV6-2 or TRBV6-3 and TRBJ2-3; D perhaps matches TRBD1 (5 bases). CDR1 is MNHEY, CDR2 SVGEGT, per germline. Trimming pared 0 bases from V and 4 bases from J, leaving 11 bases between. There are 15 residues in the CDR3. DNA for the CDR3: TGTGCCAGCAGTTACTCGAAAGGGGCGGCAGATACGCAGTATTTT. Translation: CASSYSKGAADTQYF.

This clonotype has at least ten counts. V gene TRBV6-6 combines with J gene TRBJ1-6; D unclear. CDR3 size: 14 residues. Looked up from germline, CDR1 is MNHNY and CDR2 is SVGAGI (reference sequence). The V end lost 7 bases, the J end lost 4 bases, and 11 bases lay between the germline ends. CDR3 sequence (DNA): TGTGCCAGCATCTTAAGCAGTTATAATTCACCCCTCCACTTT. It encodes CASILSSYNSPLHF.

The CDR3 reads CASSSTTSPLHF. DNA for the CDR3: TGTGCCAGCAGTTCGACCACCTCACCCCTCCACTTT. V and J are TRBV12-3 or TRBV12-4 and TRBJ1-6; D gene ambiguous. The CDR3 has 12 amino acids. V was trimmed by 4 bases and J by 10 bases, leaving 8 bases between them.

This clonotype is medium-sized within its sample. The CDR3 coding sequence is TGTGCCAGCAGCCCACGACCCGGGGACAATGAGCAGTTCTTC. Its translation is CASSPRPGDNEQFF. J is TRBJ2-1 and V is TRBV7-6; a weak D match, TRBD2 (5 bases). The ends were cut back, 5 bases at V and 5 bases at J, with 13 bases in the middle. CDR1 is SGHVS and CDR2 is FNYEAQ in the germline V gene. The CDR3 is 14 residues long.

This clonotype appeared a few times. The CDR3 DNA sequence: TGTGCCAGCGGCGTCACAGGGTCTAATGAAAAACTGTTTTTT. Translation gives CASGVTGSNEKLFF. The J gene is TRBJ1-4, the V gene TRBV6-5; possible D gene TRBD1, 6 bases. Between the trimmed V and J ends, which lost 8 bases and 3 bases, there was a span of 13 bases. Germline V gene lookup returns CDR1 MNHEY and CDR2 SVGAGI. The CDR3 is 14 residues long.

J is TRBJ2-3 and V is TRBV27; D is perhaps TRBD2 (5 bases). Trimming cost V 3 bases and J 2 bases, with 9 bases left between them. The CDR3 runs 14 residues. The germline V gene has CDR1 MNHEY and CDR2 SMNVEV (reference sequence). The CDR3 DNA follows: TGTGCCAGCAGTTTGGAAGCGGCCACAGATACGCAGTATTTT. Its protein is CASSLEAATDTQYF.

The rearrangement joins TRBV3-1 to TRBJ2-2, with TRBD2 matching over 10 bases. CDR3 length: 17 amino acids. Germline V gene lookup returns CDR1 LGHDT and CDR2 YNNKEL (reference sequence). V dropped 4 bases and J dropped 3; count of bases not matched to a gene: 8. This CDR3 is CASSPTGLAGDTGELFF. The CDR3 DNA reads TGTGCCAGCAGCCCAACGGGGCTAGCGGGAGACACCGGGGAGCTGTTTTTT.

This clonotype was observed a handful of times. This chain uses TRBV18 with TRBJ1-1; D is possibly TRBD1 (5 bases). In germline, CDR1 is KGHSH, CDR2 LQKENI. The CDR3 covers 14 residues. V shed 6 bases and J shed 1 base, with 12 bases lying between them. The CDR3 reads CASSEQTGNTEAFF. In DNA, the CDR3 is TGTGCCAGCTCGGAACAAACAGGGAACACTGAAGCTTTCTTT.

This clonotype was recorded a few times. The chain employs TRBV12-3 or TRBV12-4 and TRBJ2-7, with TRBD2 matching 7 bases. The CDR3 sequence is 17 residues long. Trimming cost V 1 base and J 2 bases; bases outside gene matches: 11. CDR3 sequence: CASSLGTSGSNAYEQYF. For the CDR3, the DNA is TGTGCCAGCAGTTTAGGGACTAGTGGGAGTAACGCCTACGAGCAGTACTTC.

This clonotype showed up just a few times. CDR3 residues: CASSTSGTSGSRGEQFF. CDR3 in DNA: TGTGCCAGCAGTACCTCCGGGACTAGCGGGAGCAGGGGTGAGCAGTTCTTC. This sequence joins TRBV6-1 and TRBJ2-1; 14 bases align to TRBD2. This CDR3 has 17 amino acids. The germline gives CDR1 MNHNS, CDR2 SASEGT. The ends lost 5 bases at V and 9 bases at J; junction bases unmatched: 12.

The chain is built from TRBV6-5 and TRBJ2-2, with TRBD1 matching over 8 bases. Trimming cost V 6 bases and J 0 bases; bases outside gene matches: 6. The CDR3 loop spans 16 amino acids. Germline loops: CDR1 MNHEY, CDR2 SVGAGI. In nucleotides, the CDR3 is TGTGCCAGCAGCTCCACGACAGGGGCGAACACCGGGGAGCTGTTTTTT. Protein: CASSSTTGANTGELFF.

J is TRBJ1-3 and V is TRBV4-2; D call uncertain. CDR1 is LGHNA, CDR2 YNFKEQ, per germline. CDR3 size: 17 residues. V gave up 3 bases and J gave up 0 bases, with 15 bases separating them. DNA of the CDR3: TGTGCCAGCAGCCAGTATCTTGAGACGGACTCTGGAAACACCATATATTTT. As protein: CASSQYLETDSGNTIYF.

By frequency in the sample, this clonotype is medium-sized. The rearrangement uses TRBV7-8 and TRBJ2-1; TRBD2 is a possible D gene (5 bases). V lost 2 bases and J lost 0, with 11 bases in between. CDR3 length equals 16 residues. Germline V gives CDR1 SGHVS, CDR2 FQNEAQ. Here the CDR3 DNA reads TGTGCCAGCAGCTTATACGGGGTATCCTCCTACAATGAGCAGTTCTTC. Amino acids: CASSLYGVSSYNEQFF.

In its sample, this clonotype was seen a few times. The gene calls are TRBV5-5 and TRBJ2-1; 8 bases fit TRBD1. CDR3 length equals 16 residues. From germline, CDR1 is SGHKS and CDR2 YYEKEE (reference sequence). V was pared by 1 base and J by 3 bases, with 6 bases of the junction left unmatched. DNA of the CDR3: TGTGCCAGCAGCTTGAGAGGACAGGGAAGCTACAATGAGCAGTTCTTC. Translated: CASSLRGQGSYNEQFF.

This sequence joins TRBV4-1 and TRBJ1-6; the D is unclear. V was pared by 0 bases and J by 10 bases, with 16 bases between. The CDR3 is 16 amino acids. Germline V lookup: CDR1 MGHRA, CDR2 YSYEKL. Written as DNA, the CDR3 is TGCGCCAGCAGCCAAGACGTGAGCAAGATGGGATCACCCCTCCACTTT. It codes for CASSQDVSKMGSPLHF.

This clonotype was seen more than once but under ten times. The V and J genes are TRBV18 and TRBJ1-1, with D tentatively TRBD1 (6 bases). Per the germline V gene, CDR1 is KGHSH and CDR2 is LQKENI. V shed 6 bases and J shed 1 base, with 12 bases lying between them. This CDR3 contains 14 residues. Here the CDR3 DNA reads TGTGCCAGCTCCCCGCAGGGGAGGAACACTGAAGCTTTCTTT. Its translation: CASSPQGRNTEAFF.